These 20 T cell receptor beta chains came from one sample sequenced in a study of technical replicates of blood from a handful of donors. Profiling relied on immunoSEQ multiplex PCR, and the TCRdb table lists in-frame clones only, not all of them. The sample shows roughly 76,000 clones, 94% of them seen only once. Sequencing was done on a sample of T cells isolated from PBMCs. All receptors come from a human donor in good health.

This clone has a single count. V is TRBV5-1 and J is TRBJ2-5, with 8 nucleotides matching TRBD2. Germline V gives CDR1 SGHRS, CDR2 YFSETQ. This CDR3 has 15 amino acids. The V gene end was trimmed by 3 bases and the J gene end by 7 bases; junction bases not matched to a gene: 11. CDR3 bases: TGCGCCAGCAGCTCACTAGCGGAGGGCCCGGGGACCCAGTACTTC. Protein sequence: CASSSLAEGPGTQYF.

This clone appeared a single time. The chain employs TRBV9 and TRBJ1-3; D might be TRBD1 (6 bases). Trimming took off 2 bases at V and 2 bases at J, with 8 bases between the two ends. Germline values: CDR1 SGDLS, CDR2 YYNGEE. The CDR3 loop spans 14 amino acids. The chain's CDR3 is CASSVSGAGNTIYF. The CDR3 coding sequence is TGTGCCAGCAGCGTTTCAGGGGCTGGAAACACCATATATTTT.

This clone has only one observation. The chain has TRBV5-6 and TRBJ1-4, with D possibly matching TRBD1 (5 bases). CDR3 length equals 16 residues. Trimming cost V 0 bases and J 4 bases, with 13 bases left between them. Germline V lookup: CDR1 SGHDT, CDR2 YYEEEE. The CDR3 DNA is TGTGCCAGCAGCTTGGTGGGAGGGGCCGGTAATGAAAAACTGTTTTTT. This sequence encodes CASSLVGGAGNEKLFF.

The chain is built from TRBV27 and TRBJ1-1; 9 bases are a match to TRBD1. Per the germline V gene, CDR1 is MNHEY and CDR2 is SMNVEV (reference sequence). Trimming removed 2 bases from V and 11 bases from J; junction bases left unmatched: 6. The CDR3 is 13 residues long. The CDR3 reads CASSLTGTGWAFF. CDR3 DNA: TGTGCCAGCAGTTTAACCGGGACAGGGTGGGCTTTCTTT.

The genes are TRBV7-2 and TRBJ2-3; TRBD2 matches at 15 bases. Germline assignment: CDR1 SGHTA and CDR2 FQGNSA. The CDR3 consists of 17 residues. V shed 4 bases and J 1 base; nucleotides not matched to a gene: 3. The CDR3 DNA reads TGTGCCAGCAGCTCGGGACTAGCGGGGGGACGCACAGATACGCAGTATTTT. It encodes CASSSGLAGGRTDTQYF.

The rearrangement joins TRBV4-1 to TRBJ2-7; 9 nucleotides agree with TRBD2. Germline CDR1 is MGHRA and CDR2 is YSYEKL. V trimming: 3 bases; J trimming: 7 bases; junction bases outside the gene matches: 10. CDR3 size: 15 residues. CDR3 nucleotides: TGCGCCAGCAGCCAGGGTATAGCGGGAGTAAAGGAGCAGTACTTC. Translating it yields CASSQGIAGVKEQYF.

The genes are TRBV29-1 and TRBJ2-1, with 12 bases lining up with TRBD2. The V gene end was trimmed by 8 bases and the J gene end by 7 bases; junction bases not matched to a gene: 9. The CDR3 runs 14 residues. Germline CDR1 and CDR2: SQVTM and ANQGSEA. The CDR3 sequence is CSFLTSGSTNEQFF. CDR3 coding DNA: TGCAGCTTTCTGACTAGCGGGAGTACAAATGAGCAGTTCTTC.

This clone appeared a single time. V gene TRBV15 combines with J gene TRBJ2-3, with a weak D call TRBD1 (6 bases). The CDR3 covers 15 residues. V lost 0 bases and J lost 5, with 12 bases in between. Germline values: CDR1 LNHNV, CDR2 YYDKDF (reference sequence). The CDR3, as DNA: TGTGCCACCAGCAGAGATTTGGGGGCTGGAGATACGCAGTATTTT. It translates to CATSRDLGAGDTQYF.

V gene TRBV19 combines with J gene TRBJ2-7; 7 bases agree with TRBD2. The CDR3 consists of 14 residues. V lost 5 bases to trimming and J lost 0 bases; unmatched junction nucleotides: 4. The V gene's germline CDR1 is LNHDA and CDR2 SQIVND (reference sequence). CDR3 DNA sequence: TGTGCCAGTAGTTTGCGGGAGTCCTCCTACGAGCAGTACTTC. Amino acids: CASSLRESSYEQYF.

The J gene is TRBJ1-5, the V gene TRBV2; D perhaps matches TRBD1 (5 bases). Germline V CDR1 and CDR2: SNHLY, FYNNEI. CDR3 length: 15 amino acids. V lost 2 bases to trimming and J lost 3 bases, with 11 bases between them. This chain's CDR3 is CASSEQGGNNQPQHF. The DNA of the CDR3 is TGTGCCAGCAGTGAACAGGGAGGGAACAATCAGCCCCAGCATTTT.

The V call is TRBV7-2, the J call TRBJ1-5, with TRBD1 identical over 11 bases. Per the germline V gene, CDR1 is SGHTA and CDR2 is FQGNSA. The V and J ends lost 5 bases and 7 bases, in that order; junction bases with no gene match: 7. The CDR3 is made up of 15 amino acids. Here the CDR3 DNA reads TGTGCCAGCAGCCTGGGACAGGGGGGGGGACAGCCCCAGCATTTT. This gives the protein CASSLGQGGGQPQHF. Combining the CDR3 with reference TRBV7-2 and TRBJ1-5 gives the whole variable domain GAGVSQSPSNKVTEKGKDVELRCDPISGHTALYWYRQSLGQGLEFLIYFQGNSAPDKSGLPSDRFSAERTGGSVSTLTIQRTQQEDSAVYLCASSLGQGGGQPQHFGDGTRLSIL.

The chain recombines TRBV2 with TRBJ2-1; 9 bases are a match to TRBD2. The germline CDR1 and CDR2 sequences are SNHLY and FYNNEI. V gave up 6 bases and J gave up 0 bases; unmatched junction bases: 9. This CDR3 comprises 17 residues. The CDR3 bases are TGTGCCAGCAGGGGACGACTAGCGGAGAGCTCCTACAATGAGCAGTTCTTC. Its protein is CASRGRLAESSYNEQFF.

The CDR3 coding sequence is TGCGCCAGCAGCCGTTATAGCGGGAGGATATCCTACAATGAGCAGTTCTTC. Translation gives CASSRYSGRISYNEQFF. The chain carries TRBV4-1 and TRBJ2-1, with 10 bases identical to TRBD2. The ends lost 4 bases at V and 1 base at J; junction bases unmatched: 7. The germline CDR1 and CDR2 sequences are MGHRA and YSYEKL. This CDR3 is 17 amino acids long.

CDR3 sequence: CASSVGTGDYEQYF. For the CDR3, the DNA is TGTGCCAGCAGCGTAGGGACAGGGGACTACGAGCAGTACTTC. The rearrangement joins TRBV9 to TRBJ2-7; TRBD1 matches 9 bases. CDR1 SGDLS and CDR2 YYNGEE come from the germline V gene. This CDR3 spans 14 amino acids. V was pared by 0 bases and J by 3 bases, with 1 base of the junction left unmatched.

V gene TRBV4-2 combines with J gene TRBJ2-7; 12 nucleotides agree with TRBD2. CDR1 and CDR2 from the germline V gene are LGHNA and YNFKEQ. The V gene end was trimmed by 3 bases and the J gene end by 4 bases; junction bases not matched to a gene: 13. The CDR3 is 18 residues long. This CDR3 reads CASSHGGRVGTSGYEQYF. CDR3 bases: TGTGCCAGCAGCCATGGGGGACGAGTTGGGACTAGCGGGTACGAGCAGTACTTC.

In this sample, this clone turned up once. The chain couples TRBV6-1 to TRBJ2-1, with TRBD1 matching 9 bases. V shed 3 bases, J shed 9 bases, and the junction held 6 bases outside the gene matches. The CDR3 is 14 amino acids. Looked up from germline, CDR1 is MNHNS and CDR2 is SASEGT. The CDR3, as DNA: TGTGCCAGCAGTGATTCAACAGGGGGCGTTGAGCAGTTCTTC. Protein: CASSDSTGGVEQFF.

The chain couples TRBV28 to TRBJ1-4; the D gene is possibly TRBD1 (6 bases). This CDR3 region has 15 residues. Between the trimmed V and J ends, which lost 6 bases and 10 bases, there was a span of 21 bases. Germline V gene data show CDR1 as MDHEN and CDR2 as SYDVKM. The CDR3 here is CASRTTAGAGVKLFF. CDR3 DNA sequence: TGTGCCAGCAGGACAACGGCAGGGGCTGGCGTAAAACTGTTTTTT. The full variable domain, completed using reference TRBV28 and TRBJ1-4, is DVKVTQSSRYLVKRTGEKVFLECVQDMDHENMFWYRQDPGLGLRLIYFSYDVKMKEKGDIPEGYSVSREKKERFSLILESASTNQTSMYLCASRTTAGAGVKLFFGSGTQLSVL.

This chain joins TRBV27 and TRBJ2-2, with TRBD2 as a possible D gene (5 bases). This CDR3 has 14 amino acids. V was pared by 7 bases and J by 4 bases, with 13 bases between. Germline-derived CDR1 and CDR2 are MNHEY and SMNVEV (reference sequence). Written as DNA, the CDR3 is TGTGCCAGCATAGGTACGGGGTCCACCGGGGAGCTGTTTTTT. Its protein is CASIGTGSTGELFF.

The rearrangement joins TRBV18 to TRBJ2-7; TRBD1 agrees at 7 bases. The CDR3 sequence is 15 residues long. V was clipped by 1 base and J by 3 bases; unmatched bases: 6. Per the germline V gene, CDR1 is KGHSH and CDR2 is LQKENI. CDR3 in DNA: TGTGCCAGCTCACCACGAGGAGCAGGGGGCTACGAGCAGTACTTC. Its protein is CASSPRGAGGYEQYF.

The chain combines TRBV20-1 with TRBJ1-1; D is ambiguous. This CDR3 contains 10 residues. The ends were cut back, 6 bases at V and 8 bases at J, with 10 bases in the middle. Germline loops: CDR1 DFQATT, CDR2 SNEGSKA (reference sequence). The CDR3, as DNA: TGCAGTGCAGGAGATCGAGAAGCTTTCTTT. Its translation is CSAGDREAFF.